A single sample is the source of the 23 T cell receptor beta chains below, sequenced in a study of neurological immune-mediated disorders. One entry per CDR3 protein results from TCRdb running MiXCR on the 5' RACE reads. The sample includes approximately 30,000 distinct CDR3 sequences, around 6% seen only once; the top ten take more than 2%. Sequencing used CD4+ T cells from blood. These receptors all come from a woman between 50 and 59 years old in good health.

This clonotype was observed many times. The genes are TRBV14 and TRBJ1-3; unclear D gene. The CDR3 is 14 residues long. The germline V gene has CDR1 SGHDN and CDR2 FVKESK. V was clipped by 4 bases and J by 0 bases, with 7 bases between them. The CDR3 is CASSPRSSGNTIYF. The CDR3, as DNA: TGTGCCAGCAGCCCAAGATCCTCTGGAAACACCATATATTTT.

This clonotype appeared many times. This chain joins TRBV10-3 and TRBJ1-5; unclear D gene. Germline-derived CDR1 and CDR2 are ENHRY and SYGVKD. Deletions cut 7 bases from V and 9 bases from J, with 19 bases between. The CDR3 covers 14 residues. The CDR3 reads CAINFFLPDRPQHF. The CDR3 DNA is TGTGCCATCAATTTTTTTCTACCCGACCGGCCCCAGCATTTT.

In its sample, this clonotype was seen many times. The chain uses TRBV2 and TRBJ2-1, with 14 bases aligning to TRBD2. Germline CDR1 and CDR2: SNHLY and FYNNEI. The CDR3 loop spans 17 amino acids. After removal of 6 bases from V and 7 bases from J, the junction contained 11 bases not matched to a gene. CDR3 sequence reads: CASSHGLAGGPINEQFF. CDR3 nucleotide sequence: TGTGCCAGCAGCCACGGACTAGCGGGAGGACCAATTAATGAGCAGTTCTTC.

The chain couples TRBV20-1 to TRBJ2-3; TRBD1 is a possible D gene (5 bases). V was shortened by 6 bases and J by 3 bases, with 13 bases between the two germline ends. Germline assignment: CDR1 DFQATT and CDR2 SNEGSKA (reference sequence). This CDR3 spans 13 amino acids. The CDR3 DNA is TGCAGTGCCCGCCCGACAGTGACAGATACGCAGTATTTT. This gives the protein CSARPTVTDTQYF.

At least ten counts were recorded for this clonotype. The V call is TRBV7-2, the J call TRBJ1-6, with 11 bases aligning to TRBD1. This CDR3 has 17 residues. The V gene's germline CDR1 is SGHTA and CDR2 FQGNSA. With V trimmed by 5 bases and J by 9 bases, 12 bases remained unmatched. The DNA of the CDR3 is TGTGCCAGCAGCCCACCGGACAGGGGGCCCAGTAGTTCACCCCTCCACTTT. This sequence encodes CASSPPDRGPSSSPLHF.

This clonotype is categorized as medium-sized. DNA of the CDR3: TGCAGTGCTACAGGGTTGGGCAATGAGCAGTTCTTC. Translating gives CSATGLGNEQFF. The chain couples TRBV20-1 to TRBJ2-1, with D possibly TRBD1 on 5 matching bases. The CDR3 sequence is 12 residues long. From germline, CDR1 is DFQATT and CDR2 SNEGSKA (reference sequence). The V end lost 4 bases, the J end lost 6 bases, and 10 bases lay between the germline ends.

This clonotype was found many times. This chain links TRBV12-3 or TRBV12-4 with TRBJ2-2; D call uncertain. Trimming shortened V by 5 bases and J by 5 bases, and 3 bases separated the two germline ends. The CDR3 length is 11 residues. This chain's CDR3 is CASSRTGELFF. The DNA of the CDR3 is TGTGCCAGCAGTAGGACCGGGGAGCTGTTTTTT.

This clonotype was observed many times. The CDR3 nucleotides read TGCGCCAGCAGCTTGGTTAGGGGGTCCACAGATACGCAGTATTTT. This translates into CASSLVRGSTDTQYF. This rearrangement joins TRBV5-1 to TRBJ2-3, with D possibly TRBD1 on 6 matching bases. Germline-derived CDR1 and CDR2 are SGHRS and YFSETQ. This CDR3 region has 15 residues. V lost 0 bases to trimming and J lost 2 bases, with 10 bases between them.

This clonotype was seen at least ten times. The V gene is TRBV7-2, the J gene TRBJ2-7, with 8 bases lining up with TRBD2. Germline V gene lookup returns CDR1 SGHTA and CDR2 FQGNSA. The CDR3 totals 14 residues. Trimming at V came to 5 bases and at J to 2 bases, leaving 5 bases not matched to a gene. The CDR3: CASSRSGGPYEQYF. Written as DNA, the CDR3 is TGTGCCAGCAGCCGAAGCGGGGGCCCCTACGAGCAGTACTTC.

Many counts were recorded for this clonotype. The rearrangement joins TRBV20-1 to TRBJ2-7; 9 nucleotides match TRBD2. The CDR3 is made up of 15 amino acids. J gave up 7 bases and V 1 base, and 11 bases lay outside the gene matches. Germline CDR1 DFQATT, CDR2 SNEGSKA (reference sequence). The CDR3 loop reads CSARAPAGGTGEQYF. In DNA form, the CDR3 reads TGCAGTGCTAGAGCGCCAGCGGGGGGCACGGGGGAGCAGTACTTC.

The table lists this clonotype with many counts. This rearrangement joins TRBV5-6 to TRBJ1-5; possibly TRBD1 for D (6 bases). Looked up from germline, CDR1 is SGHDT and CDR2 is YYEEEE. V lost 0 bases and J 16 bases, leaving 11 bases between the germline ends. The CDR3 length is 11 residues. CDR3 sequence: CASSLEGGEHF. Here the CDR3 DNA reads TGTGCCAGCAGCTTGGAGGGGGGTGAACATTTT. The full variable domain, rest sourced from reference TRBV5-6 and TRBJ1-5, is DAGVTQSPTHLIKTRGQQVTLRCSPKSGHDTVSWYQQALGQGPQFIFQYYEEEERQRGNFPDRFSGHQFPNYSSELNVNALLLGDSALYLCASSLEGGEHFGDGTRLSIL.

This clonotype was counted ten times or more. V usage is TRBV2 and J usage is TRBJ1-2; 11 bases are shared with TRBD1. V gave up 5 bases and J gave up 8 bases; unmatched junction bases: 7. Germline V gene lookup returns CDR1 SNHLY and CDR2 FYNNEI. This CDR3 has 14 amino acids. The CDR3 loop reads CASSWTGGAEGYTF. The CDR3 region has the DNA TGTGCCAGCAGTTGGACAGGGGGCGCCGAGGGCTACACCTTC.

This clonotype was picked up many times. V gene TRBV7-2 combines with J gene TRBJ2-3, with 10 positions matching TRBD2. V lost 1 base and J lost 6; bases outside the gene matches: 4. Looked up from germline, CDR1 is SGHTA and CDR2 is FQGNSA. The CDR3 loop spans 15 amino acids. CDR3 amino acids: CASSLGAGGPDTQYF. CDR3 nucleotides: TGTGCCAGCAGCTTAGGAGCGGGGGGGCCGGATACGCAGTATTTT.

This clonotype showed up many times. The chain carries TRBV6-1 and TRBJ2-4, with 8 bases aligning to TRBD1. The CDR3 contains 15 residues. Germline lookup yields CDR1 MNHNS and CDR2 SASEGT. Trimming took 6 bases from V and 5 from J; bases not matched to a gene: 9. The CDR3 loop reads CASSRPGQAENIQYF. DNA of the CDR3: TGTGCCAGCAGCCGACCGGGACAGGCCGAAAACATTCAGTACTTC.

In its sample, this clonotype was seen many times. The V call is TRBV29-1, the J call TRBJ2-7; D remains unclear. CDR3 size: 13 residues. Germline V gives CDR1 SQVTM, CDR2 ANQGSEA. V was trimmed by 1 base and J by 2 bases, leaving 9 bases between them. This chain's CDR3 is CSVEVDGTYEQYF. In DNA form, the CDR3 reads TGCAGCGTTGAAGTGGACGGTACCTACGAGCAGTACTTC.

This clonotype was seen repeatedly, ten times or more. Here the CDR3 reads CASSIRSGANVLTF. The DNA for the CDR3 is TGTGCCAGCAGTATACGCTCTGGGGCCAACGTCCTGACTTTC. The chain carries TRBV28 and TRBJ2-6; D remains unclear. Germline CDR1 reads MDHEN; CDR2 reads SYDVKM. The length of the CDR3 is 14 residues. V gave up 5 bases and J gave up 0 bases, with 5 bases separating them. The complete variable domain, with remaining parts taken from reference TRBV28 and TRBJ2-6, reads DVKVTQSSRYLVKRTGEKVFLECVQDMDHENMFWYRQDPGLGLRLIYFSYDVKMKEKGDIPEGYSVSREKKERFSLILESASTNQTSMYLCASSIRSGANVLTFGAGSRLTVL.

This clonotype has a count of ten or more. The chain combines TRBV20-1 with TRBJ1-1; D is uncertain. This CDR3 contains 15 residues. From germline, CDR1 is DFQATT and CDR2 SNEGSKA (reference sequence). V lost 1 base and J 0 bases, leaving 12 bases between the germline ends. This CDR3 reads CSARARGGLNTEAFF. In DNA, the CDR3 is TGCAGTGCTAGAGCTCGGGGAGGATTGAACACTGAAGCTTTCTTT.

This clonotype was observed at least ten times. The chain combines TRBV7-2 with TRBJ2-7; D may be TRBD1 (5 bases). Per germline, CDR1 SGHTA and CDR2 FQGNSA. V was clipped by 1 base and J by 3 bases, with 10 bases between them. This CDR3 is built from 14 residues. CDR3 coding DNA: TGTGCCAGCAGCTTAGTAGCCACAGGCTACGAGCAGTACTTC. This sequence encodes CASSLVATGYEQYF.

In this sample, this clonotype turned up many times. The V call is TRBV12-3 or TRBV12-4, the J call TRBJ1-6; D is unresolved. Between the trimmed V and J ends, which lost 6 bases and 9 bases, there was a span of 9 bases. The CDR3 extends over 12 amino acids. This chain's CDR3 is CASSPPSSPLHF. For the CDR3, the DNA is TGTGCCAGCAGCCCCCCAAGTTCACCCCTCCACTTT.

About this clonotype: Possible read error: a much larger clone is one base away. This CDR3 is CASSQALVLAEAFF. DNA of the CDR3: TGTGCCAGCAGCCAGGCCTTGGTGCTCGCTGAAGCTTTCTTT. The chain links TRBV6-2 or TRBV6-3 to TRBJ1-1; the D is unclear. CDR1 and CDR2 (germline): MNHEY, SVGEGT. There are 14 residues in the CDR3. V lost 6 bases and J lost 6, with 17 bases in between.

This clonotype was counted ten times or more. The chain employs TRBV3-1 and TRBJ2-7; 7 bases are shared with TRBD1. The CDR3 spans 16 residues. Germline loops: CDR1 LGHDT, CDR2 YNNKEL (reference sequence). V lost 5 bases, J lost 4 bases, and 14 bases stayed unmatched. DNA for the CDR3: TGTGCCAGCAGCTCTGGCCCCCCGGGACAGCCTTACGAGCAGTACTTC. It codes for CASSSGPPGQPYEQYF.

The sample holds many counts of this clonotype. The chain carries TRBV20-1 and TRBJ1-1, with a tentative D call TRBD1 (5 bases). V lost 6 bases, J lost 2 bases, and 19 bases lay in between. CDR1 is DFQATT and CDR2 is SNEGSKA in the germline V gene (reference sequence). CDR3 length: 15 amino acids. DNA of the CDR3: TGCAGTGCAAGGTCCCCTACAGGAGTTAACACTGAAGCTTTCTTT. This gives the protein CSARSPTGVNTEAFF.

This clonotype was counted at least ten times. This rearrangement joins TRBV6-6 to TRBJ1-5; TRBD1 might be the D (5 bases). CDR3 length: 13 amino acids. The germline V and J ends were trimmed by 5 bases and 4 bases, with 9 bases remaining between them. Per the germline V gene, CDR1 is MNHNY and CDR2 is SVGAGI (reference sequence). This chain's CDR3 is CASSRGGNQPQHF. CDR3 nucleotides: TGTGCCAGCAGTCGCGGGGGGAATCAGCCCCAGCATTTT.